Below, 12 T cell receptor beta chains from the same sample are listed, as sequenced in a study of response to subunit inactivated influenza vaccine (dated by TCRdb to between 2017 and 2018). The library relied on RT-PCR. Data came from an Illumina HiSeq 2500. TCRdb applied fastp at Q25 and MiXCR to the public reads, then kept only in-frame beta chains. Each CDR3 protein appears once, grouped with its most common genes and DNA. This sample comprises 450,000 to 700,000 distinct CDR3 sequences, around 15% of them detected only once. Around 10% of the sample comes from the top ten. Material: PBMCs from blood, obtained roughly 12 days after vaccination. The source is a man aged 45-65 years who received an inactivated influenza vaccine. Donor details come from another sample of the same person, matched by shared clones.

This CDR3 reads CASTPGLLSSYNEQFF. For the CDR3, the DNA is TGTGCCAGCACTCCGGGACTCTTGAGCTCCTACAATGAGCAGTTCTTC. V usage is TRBV2 and J usage is TRBJ2-1; possible D gene TRBD2, 6 bases. The CDR3 totals 16 residues. The germline V gene has CDR1 SNHLY and CDR2 FYNNEI. Trimming shortened V by 7 bases and J by 0 bases, and 16 bases separated the two germline ends.

This clonotype was seen a handful of times. V gene TRBV20-1 combines with J gene TRBJ2-3; 9 bases line up with TRBD2. The V and J ends lost 5 bases and 4 bases, in that order; junction bases with no gene match: 13. Per the germline V gene, CDR1 is DFQATT and CDR2 is SNEGSKA (reference sequence). The CDR3 is 16 residues long. The CDR3 nucleotides read TGCAGTGCTCGCCGGGTAGGCGGGGGGGCCTCAGATACGCAGTATTTT. It codes for CSARRVGGGASDTQYF.

The chain uses TRBV4-1 and TRBJ2-7; TRBD2 matches at 9 bases. The CDR3 totals 15 residues. V lost 5 bases, J lost 4 bases, and 9 bases stayed unmatched. Germline values: CDR1 MGHRA, CDR2 YSYEKL. CDR3: CASSSLAGARYEQYF. CDR3 bases: TGCGCCAGCAGCTCCTTAGCGGGGGCACGATACGAGCAGTACTTC.

Many counts were recorded for this clonotype. The chain couples TRBV12-3 or TRBV12-4 to TRBJ2-1, with D perhaps matching TRBD2 (5 bases). Trimming took 3 bases from V and 3 from J, leaving 6 bases between them. The CDR3 runs 13 residues. CDR3 coding DNA: TGTGCCAGCAGTTTCGGGGACTACAATGAGCAGTTCTTC. Its translation is CASSFGDYNEQFF.

This clonotype has just a few counts. The chain carries TRBV11-2 and TRBJ2-1, with a possible D match to TRBD1 (6 bases). CDR1 is SGHAT, CDR2 FQNNGV, per germline. Between the trimmed V and J ends, which lost 6 bases and 9 bases, there was a span of 15 bases. The CDR3 has 13 residues. The CDR3 region is CASSYGQQGEQFF. The CDR3 DNA is TGTGCCAGCAGTTACGGACAGCAGGGTGAGCAGTTCTTC.

This clonotype was observed a handful of times. The chain joins TRBV12-3 or TRBV12-4 to TRBJ2-3; the D call may be TRBD1 or TRBD2 (5 bases each). Trimming cost V 3 bases and J 0 bases, with 7 bases left between them. CDR3 length equals 14 residues. CDR3 nucleotide sequence: TGTGCCAGCAGTTTTGAGGGGAGCACAGATACGCAGTATTTT. The encoded protein is CASSFEGSTDTQYF.

The chain combines TRBV4-3 with TRBJ2-1, with unresolved D. V shed 0 bases and J shed 0 bases, with 12 bases lying between them. This CDR3 spans 17 amino acids. Germline V CDR1 and CDR2: LGHNA, YSLEER. As DNA, the CDR3 is TGCGCCAGCAGCCAAGAGTTCGGCAGCAGCTCCTACAATGAGCAGTTCTTC. Its translation: CASSQEFGSSSYNEQFF.

This clonotype has a count of ten or more. The chain couples TRBV12-3 or TRBV12-4 to TRBJ2-2; D perhaps matches TRBD1 (6 bases). The CDR3 extends over 13 amino acids. The V and J ends lost 10 bases and 0 bases respectively, with 9 bases between them. The CDR3 DNA reads as TGTGCCACTAGGACAGCGAACACCGGGGAGCTGTTTTTT. It is translated as CATRTANTGELFF.

This chain connects TRBV2 to TRBJ2-5; 7 bases map to TRBD1. The CDR3 contains 12 residues. With 8 bases clipped from V and 7 bases from J, the junction kept 7 bases outside the gene matches. From germline, CDR1 is SNHLY and CDR2 FYNNEI. The CDR3 coding sequence is TGTGCCAGCGTTACAGGGGAAGCGACCCAGTACTTC. Its translation: CASVTGEATQYF.

CDR3 protein: CASSHLRGTGGYNEQFF. Here the CDR3 DNA reads TGTGCCAGCAGCCACCTCCGGGGGACAGGGGGTTACAATGAGCAGTTCTTC. The rearrangement uses TRBV14 and TRBJ2-1; 11 bases are shared with TRBD1. V shed 3 bases and J 4 bases; nucleotides not matched to a gene: 8. There are 17 residues in the CDR3. CDR1 is SGHDN, CDR2 FVKESK, per germline.

This clonotype showed up just a few times. The gene calls are TRBV2 and TRBJ1-4, with a weak D call TRBD1 (5 bases). With 5 bases removed from V and 8 bases from J, the gap between germline ends came to 15 bases. The CDR3 totals 14 residues. CDR1 and CDR2 (germline): SNHLY, FYNNEI. The DNA of the CDR3 is TGTGCCAGCAGTAGAGGGACCCGGGCCGAAAAACTGTTTTTT. Its translation is CASSRGTRAEKLFF.

This clonotype was counted a few times. This rearrangement joins TRBV12-3 or TRBV12-4 to TRBJ2-7; tentatively, D is TRBD1 or TRBD2 (5 bases each). The CDR3 is made up of 15 amino acids. V shed 0 bases and J shed 6 bases, with 15 bases lying between them. CDR3 DNA: TGTGCCAGCAGTTTAGCGGGGACCACAGGCGGCGAGCAGTACTTC. Translating gives CASSLAGTTGGEQYF.